The 18 T cell receptor beta chains below come from one sample, sequenced in a study of blood T cell repertoires in COVID-19. Profiled with immunoSEQ multiplex PCR; TCRdb holds only in-frame clones, not every one. The table lists 25,000 to 35,000 clones, approximately 80% of them singletons. The sequencing input was peripheral blood. The receptors originated from a man between 65 and 85 years old with active COVID-19.

V gene TRBV11-1 combines with J gene TRBJ2-3, with D possibly being TRBD2 (6 bases). Germline-derived CDR1 and CDR2 are SGHAT and FQDESV (reference sequence). The CDR3 is made up of 14 amino acids. V was clipped by 9 bases and J by 1 base, with 14 bases between them. DNA of the CDR3: TGTGCCAGTAGCCTGGGGGGACGCACAGATACGCAGTATTTT. This codes for CASSLGGRTDTQYF.

This clone is a singleton in its sample. This chain joins TRBV3-1 (or the pseudogene TRBV3-2) and TRBJ2-2; weak D call: TRBD2 (6 bases). CDR3 length equals 18 residues. Germline CDR1 is LGHDT and CDR2 is YNNKEL (reference sequence). Deletions cut 0 bases from V and 0 bases from J, with 14 bases between. In DNA, the CDR3 is TGTGCCAGCAGCCAAGAAGGTAGGGGCGGGGCGAACACCGGGGAGCTGTTTTTT. This codes for CASSQEGRGGANTGELFF.

V is TRBV7-8 and J is TRBJ2-1; possible D gene TRBD2, 6 bases. CDR3 size: 14 residues. Germline-derived CDR1 and CDR2 are SGHVS and FQNEAQ. The V gene lost 0 bases and the J gene lost 6 bases, with 9 bases spanning the gap. CDR3 sequence reads: CASSLAGTSNEQFF. The CDR3 DNA reads as TGTGCCAGCAGCTTAGCGGGGACTTCCAATGAGCAGTTCTTC.

The V call is TRBV20-1, the J call TRBJ2-1; the D is unclear. V was clipped by 0 bases and J by 12 bases, with 6 bases between them. CDR3 length: 10 amino acids. From germline, CDR1 is DFQATT and CDR2 SNEGSKA (reference sequence). The CDR3 region is CSARETGQFF. CDR3 bases: TGCAGTGCTAGAGAGACGGGGCAGTTCTTC.

The V and J genes are TRBV2 and TRBJ2-5; no firm D call. In germline, CDR1 is SNHLY, CDR2 FYNNEI. V was trimmed by 8 bases and J by 5 bases, leaving 6 bases between them. The CDR3 is made up of 10 amino acids. CDR3 DNA: TGTGCCAGCTCCAGGGAGACCCAGTACTTC. Translated, it gives CASSRETQYF.

J is TRBJ2-6 and V is TRBV19, with TRBD1 as a possible D gene (5 bases). The germline V gene has CDR1 LNHDA and CDR2 SQIVND (reference sequence). Trimming removed 2 bases at V and 4 bases at J, with 9 bases between. CDR3 length: 15 amino acids. CDR3 nucleotide sequence: TGTGCCAGTAGTATACAGGGCTTCGGGGCCAACGTCCTGACTTTC. Protein: CASSIQGFGANVLTF.

The genes are TRBV19 and TRBJ1-5; 10 bases are shared with TRBD1. The CDR3 spans 15 residues. With V trimmed by 9 bases and J by 0 bases, 5 bases remained unmatched. Germline CDR1 LNHDA, CDR2 SQIVND (reference sequence). CDR3 coding DNA: TGTGCCAGCCGGACAGGGGGGATTAGCAATCAGCCCCAGCATTTT. This sequence encodes CASRTGGISNQPQHF. The whole variable domain, remainder taken from reference TRBV19 and TRBJ1-5, is DGGITQSPKYLFRKEGQNVTLSCEQNLNHDAMYWYRQDPGQGLRLIYYSQIVNDFQKGDIAEGYSVSREKKESFPLTVTSAQKNPTAFYLCASRTGGISNQPQHFGDGTRLSIL.

The chain links TRBV4-1 to TRBJ2-2; D perhaps matches TRBD2 (6 bases). Per the germline V gene, CDR1 is MGHRA and CDR2 is YSYEKL. CDR3 length: 16 amino acids. V lost 3 bases, J lost 5 bases, and 16 bases lay in between. The CDR3 region is CASSHASAGGTGELFF. CDR3 sequence (DNA): TGCGCCAGCAGCCATGCGTCCGCCGGGGGTACCGGGGAGCTGTTTTTT.

The chain is built from TRBV6-5 and TRBJ1-3; D is possibly TRBD1 (6 bases). The CDR3 runs to 15 residues. Germline CDR1 and CDR2: MNHEY and SVGAGI. V lost 8 bases, J lost 8 bases, and 22 bases lay in between. The CDR3 reads CASPNGRGAMDTIYF. CDR3 DNA sequence: TGTGCCAGCCCCAACGGGCGGGGGGCAATGGACACCATATATTTT.

The gene calls are TRBV11-3 and TRBJ2-3; 10 nucleotides agree with TRBD1. V lost 1 base, J lost 4 bases, and 2 bases stayed unmatched. The CDR3 is 15 residues long. In germline, CDR1 is SGHNT, CDR2 YENEEA. Written as DNA, the CDR3 is TGTGCCAGCAGCTTAGGGACAGGGGGTCCAGATACGCAGTATTTT. Translated, it gives CASSLGTGGPDTQYF.

J is TRBJ2-5 and V is TRBV7-9; 11 bases are shared with TRBD2. J lost 4 bases, V lost 5 bases, and 9 bases had no gene match. This CDR3 has 16 amino acids. The V gene's germline CDR1 is SEHNR and CDR2 FQNEAQ (reference sequence). CDR3 DNA sequence: TGTGCCAGCAGCCGCGCCCTAGCGGGGGGATTAGAGACCCAGTACTTC. Protein sequence: CASSRALAGGLETQYF.

The chain employs TRBV6-5 and TRBJ2-1; no clear D gene. The V and J ends lost 2 bases and 4 bases respectively, with 12 bases between them. There are 15 residues in the CDR3. Germline V CDR1 and CDR2: MNHEY, SVGAGI. CDR3 coding DNA: TGTGCCAGCAGTTACCGGCCCTCACTATACAATGAGCAGTTCTTC. It encodes CASSYRPSLYNEQFF.

The CDR3 DNA follows: TGTGCCAGCAGTTCCCGGGACAGGTCTACTAATGAAAAACTGTTTTTT. It translates to CASSSRDRSTNEKLFF. The J gene is TRBJ1-4, the V gene TRBV6-5; 8 bases are shared with TRBD1. The CDR3 is 16 residues long. J lost 2 bases, V lost 4 bases, and 6 bases had no gene match. CDR1 is MNHEY and CDR2 is SVGAGI in the germline V gene.

This chain joins TRBV6-5 and TRBJ1-5; D is uncertain. This CDR3 comprises 14 residues. The ends were cut back, 0 bases at V and 2 bases at J, with 5 bases in the middle. Germline V lookup: CDR1 MNHEY, CDR2 SVGAGI. CDR3 region: CASSYSEGNQPQHF. CDR3 nucleotides: TGTGCCAGCAGTTACTCCGAGGGCAATCAGCCCCAGCATTTT.

The chain carries TRBV15 and TRBJ2-5, with 9 bases fitting TRBD2. V was pared by 0 bases and J by 4 bases, with 6 bases of the junction left unmatched. Germline values: CDR1 LNHNV, CDR2 YYDKDF (reference sequence). This CDR3 has 16 amino acids. DNA of the CDR3: TGTGCCACCAGCAGAGATTTAGCGGGGGCGGGAGAGACCCAGTACTTC. Translated: CATSRDLAGAGETQYF.

This clone came up a few times. This rearrangement joins TRBV6-6 to TRBJ1-3, with unresolved D. CDR3 size: 13 residues. Germline CDR1 and CDR2: MNHNY and SVGAGI (reference sequence). V lost 5 bases and J lost 0, with 5 bases in between. CDR3 sequence (DNA): TGTGCCAGCAGTGACAACTCTGGAAACACCATATATTTT. Translating gives CASSDNSGNTIYF.

The chain combines TRBV5-1 with TRBJ1-1, with D unresolved. The V end was cut by 4 bases, the J end by 10 bases, with 17 bases between. Per the germline V gene, CDR1 is SGHRS and CDR2 is YFSETQ. This CDR3 region has 13 residues. CDR3 nucleotide sequence: TGCGCCAGCAGCAATTTCTCTCGACGGAGAGCTTTCTTT. Protein: CASSNFSRRRAFF.

The V and J genes are TRBV29-1 and TRBJ1-1; the match to TRBD1 covers 12 bases. The CDR3 spans 13 residues. Germline-derived CDR1 and CDR2 are SQVTM and ANQGSEA. V gave up 6 bases and J gave up 7 bases; unmatched junction bases: 6. DNA for the CDR3: TGCAGCGTCGCCGGGACAGGGGGCATTGAAGCTTTCTTT. It translates to CSVAGTGGIEAFF.